These 9 T cell receptor beta chains were sequenced from one sample in a study of shared clonotypes between healthy human individuals. TCRdb's table, derived via immunoSEQ multiplex PCR, lists solely in-frame clones and lacks some. The sample includes some 2,100,000 clones, 95% of them seen just once. Sequencing was performed on naive CD4+ T cells sorted from blood. Subset denoted: CD45RA+ positively selected. The source is a young man in good health.

This chain links TRBV6-1 with TRBJ2-7; 8 bases fit TRBD1. CDR1 MNHNS and CDR2 SASEGT come from the germline V gene. The junction had 8 bases not matched to a gene; V was cut back by 4 bases and J by 3 bases. The CDR3 spans 15 residues. As DNA, the CDR3 is TGTGCCAGCAGTGGATCGGACAGGGACCTCTACGAGCAGTACTTC. Its protein is CASSGSDRDLYEQYF.

The gene calls are TRBV7-9 and TRBJ2-3; no clear D gene. CDR1 SEHNR and CDR2 FQNEAQ come from the germline V gene (reference sequence). The CDR3 totals 13 residues. V was cut by 1 base and J by 0 bases, with 2 bases left in between. The CDR3 sequence is CASSLESTDTQYF. In nucleotides, the CDR3 is TGTGCCAGCAGCTTAGAGAGCACAGATACGCAGTATTTT.

The J gene is TRBJ1-5, the V gene TRBV27; the match to TRBD1 covers 7 bases. V dropped 6 bases and J dropped 3; count of bases not matched to a gene: 8. CDR3 length: 15 residues. The germline V gene has CDR1 MNHEY and CDR2 SMNVEV (reference sequence). The CDR3 here is CASSQAGQLNQPQHF. The CDR3, as DNA: TGTGCCAGCAGCCAGGCGGGACAGCTCAATCAGCCCCAGCATTTT.

The V gene is TRBV6-6, the J gene TRBJ1-1; D possibly corresponds to TRBD1 (6 bases). Germline-derived CDR1 and CDR2 are MNHNY and SVGAGI (reference sequence). V shed 5 bases and J shed 6 bases, with 13 bases lying between them. The CDR3 has 13 residues. The CDR3 loop reads CASSTQGRPEAFF. DNA for the CDR3: TGTGCCAGCAGTACCCAGGGGCGGCCTGAAGCTTTCTTT.

In this sample, this clone turned up a few times. This rearrangement joins TRBV27 to TRBJ2-5, with D uncertain. Germline assignment: CDR1 MNHEY and CDR2 SMNVEV (reference sequence). The CDR3 length is 14 residues. Trimming took 6 bases from V and 3 from J, leaving 14 bases between them. The CDR3, as DNA: TGTGCCAGCAGGAGTATAGAGCCGGAAGAGACCCAGTACTTC. Translating gives CASRSIEPEETQYF.

This chain connects TRBV14 to TRBJ1-6; D unclear. Trimming took 2 bases from V and 0 from J, leaving 5 bases between them. Germline CDR1 SGHDN, CDR2 FVKESK. This CDR3 is 15 amino acids long. This CDR3 reads CASSQISSYNSPLHF. In DNA, the CDR3 is TGTGCCAGCAGCCAAATCAGCTCCTATAATTCACCCCTCCACTTT.

This rearrangement joins TRBV7-9 to TRBJ2-2; D remains unclear. Germline loops: CDR1 SEHNR, CDR2 FQNEAQ (reference sequence). V gave up 1 base and J gave up 6 bases, with 6 bases separating them. The CDR3 is 13 residues long. The chain's CDR3 is CASSLVEAGELFF. The CDR3 region has the DNA TGTGCCAGCAGCTTAGTAGAGGCCGGGGAGCTGTTTTTT. The full variable domain, its missing parts supplied by reference TRBV7-9 and TRBJ2-2, is DTGVSQNPRHKITKRGQNVTFRCDPISEHNRLYWYRQTLGQGPEFLTYFQNEAQLEKSRLLSDRFSAERPKGSFSTLEIQRTEQGDSAMYLCASSLVEAGELFFGEGSRLTVL.

This clone has just one count. The chain recombines TRBV10-3 with TRBJ2-2; D may be TRBD1 (6 bases). The CDR3 sequence is 16 residues long. V gave up 6 bases and J gave up 4 bases, with 18 bases separating them. CDR1 is ENHRY and CDR2 is SYGVKD in the germline V gene. The CDR3 loop is CAISQGWGTATGELFF. For the CDR3, the DNA is TGTGCCATCAGCCAGGGGTGGGGGACCGCCACCGGGGAGCTGTTTTTT.

The V gene is TRBV5-1, the J gene TRBJ2-7; no reliable D call. The CDR3 has 15 amino acids. CDR1 and CDR2 from the germline V gene are SGHRS and YFSETQ. The V end lost 0 bases, the J end lost 3 bases, and 13 bases lay between the germline ends. The DNA of the CDR3 is TGCGCCAGCAGCTTGGTAGGAGACACGTTCTACGAGCAGTACTTC. It encodes CASSLVGDTFYEQYF.